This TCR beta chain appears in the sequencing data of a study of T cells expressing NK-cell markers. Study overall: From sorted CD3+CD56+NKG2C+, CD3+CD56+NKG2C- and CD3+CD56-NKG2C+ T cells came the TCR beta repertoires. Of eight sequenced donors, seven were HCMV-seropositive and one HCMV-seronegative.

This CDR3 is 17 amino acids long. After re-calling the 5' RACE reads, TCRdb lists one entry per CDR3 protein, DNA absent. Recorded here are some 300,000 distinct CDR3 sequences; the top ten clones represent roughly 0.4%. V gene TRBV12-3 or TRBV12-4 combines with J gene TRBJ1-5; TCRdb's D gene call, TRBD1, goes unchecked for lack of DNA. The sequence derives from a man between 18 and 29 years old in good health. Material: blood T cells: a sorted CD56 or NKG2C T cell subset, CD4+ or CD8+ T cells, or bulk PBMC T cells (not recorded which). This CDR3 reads CASYPARGSHSNQPQHF.